This T cell receptor (beta chain) was retrieved from a study of blood T cell repertoires in COVID-19. Study at large: Donors in the United States, Italy and Spain gave samples during acute or convalescent COVID-19.

This clone was counted between two and nine times. CDR1 and CDR2 (germline): SGHRS, YFSETQ. The trim removed 0 bases at V and 5 bases at J, leaving 9 bases unmatched. The CDR3 covers 16 residues. Per the original data handling: From reference gene primer amplification, estimates of nucleated cell counts were derived. The method was immunoSEQ multiplex PCR; TCRdb's version includes in-frame clones alone and lacks a portion of them. That table supplies the V and J calls and clone size; D and trimming were determined from the DNA. The sample contains over 250,000 clones, about nine tenths of which appear only once.

This TCR was sampled from a man in his fifties with acute or convalescent COVID-19. The sample comprised peripheral blood. The genes are TRBV5-1 and TRBJ2-5, with 8 bases aligning to TRBD1. The CDR3: CASSLDIQGAGETQYF. The CDR3 nucleotides read TGCGCCAGCAGCTTGGACATTCAGGGGGCAGGGGAGACCCAGTACTTC.